This T cell receptor beta chain was recovered during a study of T cells in Graves' hyperthyroidism and ophthalmopathy. Stable disease denoted Graves' hyperthyroidism without ophthalmopathy progression within 18 months. Regions amplified from RNA transcripts were the TCR beta CDR3 regions. The HTBI set primed first-round TCR CDR3 RT-PCR. TCRdb reprocessed the multiplex PCR reads via MiXCR and lists one record per CDR3 protein. The table records hundreds of thousands of distinct CDR3 sequences, around 39% of them present only once. There are many counts of this clonotype. The sequencing input was blood. The source is a man aged 18 to 35 with Graves' hyperthyroidism.

As DNA, the CDR3 is TGTGCCAGCAGTTACTCGATCAGCAACCAGCAGTACTTC. Amino acid sequence: CASSYSISNQQYF. V is TRBV6-2 or TRBV6-3 and J is TRBJ2-7; no reliable D call. Germline V lookup: CDR1 MNHEY, CDR2 SVGEGT. V shed 0 bases and J shed 8 bases, with 11 bases lying between them. The CDR3 is made up of 13 amino acids.